These 25 T cell receptor beta chains came from one sample sequenced in a study of T cell responses to AZD1222 COVID-19 vaccine. The repertoire was sequenced with immunoSEQ multiplex PCR; TCRdb's copy has only in-frame clones and lacks some. Of 130,000 to 150,000 clones detected, about 92% appear once; the ten largest clones hold about 1.8%. Sequences were derived from peripheral blood, sampled 28 days after the second AZD1222 dose. All receptors come from an adult who received the AZD1222 COVID-19 vaccine.

The genes are TRBV6-2 or TRBV6-3 and TRBJ1-5; perhaps TRBD1 as D (5 bases). The length of the CDR3 is 15 residues. In germline, CDR1 is MNHEY, CDR2 SVGEGT. Between the trimmed V and J ends, which lost 2 bases and 4 bases, there was a span of 12 bases. In DNA, the CDR3 is TGTGCCAGCAGTTACGGGAGGGGCAGGAATCAGCCCCAGCATTTT. It specifies CASSYGRGRNQPQHF.

V is TRBV19 and J is TRBJ2-3; the D is unclear. The ends were cut back, 7 bases at V and 0 bases at J, with 8 bases in the middle. The CDR3 contains 13 residues. Germline-derived CDR1 and CDR2 are LNHDA and SQIVND (reference sequence). CDR3 nucleotide sequence: TGTGCCAGTAAACTCAGCAGCACAGATACGCAGTATTTT. It specifies CASKLSSTDTQYF. Filled out from reference TRBV19 and TRBJ2-3, the complete variable domain reads DGGITQSPKYLFRKEGQNVTLSCEQNLNHDAMYWYRQDPGQGLRLIYYSQIVNDFQKGDIAEGYSVSREKKESFPLTVTSAQKNPTAFYLCASKLSSTDTQYFGPGTRLTVL.

The rearrangement links TRBV11-2 to TRBJ2-3; TRBD2 aligns across 13 bases. V was clipped by 5 bases and J by 6 bases; unmatched bases: 8. Germline loops: CDR1 SGHAT, CDR2 FQNNGV. The CDR3 loop spans 16 amino acids. This CDR3 reads CASSLGLAGVLDTQYF. For the CDR3, the DNA is TGTGCCAGCAGCCTTGGACTAGCGGGAGTTTTGGATACGCAGTATTTT.

J is TRBJ2-3 and V is TRBV5-5; TRBD1 agrees at 9 bases. V was clipped by 7 bases and J by 3 bases; unmatched bases: 12. Germline V gives CDR1 SGHKS, CDR2 YYEKEE (reference sequence). This CDR3 contains 16 residues. CDR3 sequence: CASRVQWTGATDTQYF. The CDR3 DNA sequence: TGTGCCAGCCGCGTTCAGTGGACAGGGGCAACAGATACGCAGTATTTT.

The CDR3 region is CASSQRQGLPYEQYF. CDR3 DNA: TGCGCCAGCAGCCAAAGACAGGGCCTACCCTACGAGCAGTACTTC. V and J are TRBV4-1 and TRBJ2-7; 7 bases are shared with TRBD1. The CDR3 consists of 15 residues. Per the germline V gene, CDR1 is MGHRA and CDR2 is YSYEKL. Trimming cost V 2 bases and J 2 bases; bases outside gene matches: 6.

The rearrangement links TRBV15 to TRBJ1-1, with a weak D call TRBD1 (6 bases). This CDR3 has 13 residues. The V and J ends lost 1 base and 4 bases respectively, with 7 bases between them. Germline values: CDR1 LNHNV, CDR2 YYDKDF (reference sequence). CDR3 nucleotides: TGTGCCACCAGCAGAGGAGGGGGCACTGAAGCTTTCTTT. It encodes CATSRGGGTEAFF.

The rearrangement uses TRBV5-6 and TRBJ1-2; no definite D call. This CDR3 comprises 13 residues. V was shortened by 0 bases and J by 8 bases, with 11 bases between the two germline ends. Germline V lookup: CDR1 SGHDT, CDR2 YYEEEE. CDR3 nucleotides: TGTGCCAGCAGCTTGGTTGCGGGTGAGGGCTACACCTTC. As protein: CASSLVAGEGYTF.

This clone was observed a few times. The rearrangement joins TRBV18 to TRBJ1-3, with no clear D. Germline V gene data show CDR1 as KGHSH and CDR2 as LQKENI. The length of the CDR3 is 12 residues. V lost 5 bases and J 8 bases, leaving 10 bases between the germline ends. The CDR3 DNA reads TGTGCCAGCTCAACCGGGGAAGACACCATATATTTT. Amino acids: CASSTGEDTIYF. Full variable domain (missing parts from reference TRBV18 and TRBJ1-3): NAGVMQNPRHLVRRRGQEARLRCSPMKGHSHVYWYRQLPEEGLKFMVYLQKENIIDESGMPKERFSAEFPKEGPSILRIQQVVRGDSAAYFCASSTGEDTIYFGEGSWLTVV.

The chain carries TRBV27 and TRBJ2-7, with 13 positions matching TRBD2. The junction had 9 bases not matched to a gene; V was cut back by 4 bases and J by 0 bases. The germline CDR1 and CDR2 sequences are MNHEY and SMNVEV (reference sequence). The CDR3 extends over 18 amino acids. The CDR3 sequence: CASSSLGLAGKSSYEQYF. The CDR3 DNA reads TGTGCCAGCAGTTCCTTGGGACTAGCGGGAAAAAGCTCCTACGAGCAGTACTTC.

The CDR3 here is CASSWRDRGPWNTEAFF. The CDR3 DNA reads as TGCGCCAGCAGCTGGCGGGACAGGGGGCCTTGGAACACTGAAGCTTTCTTT. The V and J genes are TRBV5-1 and TRBJ1-1; 12 bases fit TRBD1. The length of the CDR3 is 17 residues. Germline assignment: CDR1 SGHRS and CDR2 YFSETQ. The V segment lost 3 bases and the J segment 1 base; nucleotides outside the gene matches: 7.

The CDR3, as DNA: TGTGCCACGAAGCCTGCTGCCGATAATTCACCCCTCCACTTT. Amino acid sequence: CATKPAADNSPLHF. The chain has TRBV19 and TRBJ1-6; no clear D. This CDR3 is 14 amino acids long. V lost 10 bases and J lost 5, with 15 bases in between. Per the germline V gene, CDR1 is LNHDA and CDR2 is SQIVND (reference sequence). Together with reference TRBV19 and TRBJ1-6, the CDR3 gives the full variable domain: DGGITQSPKYLFRKEGQNVTLSCEQNLNHDAMYWYRQDPGQGLRLIYYSQIVNDFQKGDIAEGYSVSREKKESFPLTVTSAQKNPTAFYLCATKPAADNSPLHFGNGTRLTVT.

The rearrangement links TRBV7-8 to TRBJ2-1; TRBD1 might be the D (5 bases). Germline CDR1 is SGHVS and CDR2 is FQNEAQ. Trimming removed 7 bases from V and 6 bases from J, with 19 bases in between. The CDR3 consists of 15 residues. CDR3 protein: CASNPWAAGINEQFF. The CDR3 bases are TGTGCCAGCAACCCCTGGGCGGCAGGGATCAATGAGCAGTTCTTC.

The V and J genes are TRBV5-1 and TRBJ2-3; 12 positions match TRBD1. Germline V gene lookup returns CDR1 SGHRS and CDR2 YFSETQ. This CDR3 region has 17 residues. Unmatched junction bases numbered 11, after V lost 4 bases and J lost 5 bases. CDR3 residues: CASSPDQGQGAGDTQYF. CDR3 in DNA: TGCGCCAGCAGCCCGGATCAGGGACAGGGGGCTGGAGATACGCAGTATTTT.

V and J are TRBV4-1 and TRBJ1-4; D gene uncertain. The CDR3 covers 11 residues. V lost 0 bases and J 11 bases, leaving 4 bases between the germline ends. Germline loops: CDR1 MGHRA, CDR2 YSYEKL. CDR3 DNA sequence: TGCGCCAGCAGCCAAGACAGTAAACTGTTTTTT. Protein sequence: CASSQDSKLFF.

This chain uses TRBV6-1 with TRBJ1-5; D perhaps matches TRBD1 (5 bases). CDR1 and CDR2 (germline): MNHNS, SASEGT. The CDR3 runs 15 residues. Trimming removed 3 bases from V and 0 bases from J, with 9 bases in between. The chain's CDR3 is CASSDRGVSNQPQHF. The DNA of the CDR3 is TGTGCCAGCAGTGATCGAGGGGTTAGCAATCAGCCCCAGCATTTT.

This chain joins TRBV30 and TRBJ1-4, with 7 bases aligning to TRBD1. After removal of 0 bases from V and 6 bases from J, the junction contained 13 bases not matched to a gene. The CDR3 is 17 amino acids. Germline CDR1 is GTSNPN and CDR2 is SVGIG (reference sequence). This CDR3 reads CAWSVFSRQGSDEKLFF. DNA for the CDR3: TGTGCCTGGAGTGTATTTTCTCGACAGGGTTCGGATGAAAAACTGTTTTTT.

This clone appeared once. V gene TRBV24-1 combines with J gene TRBJ1-2, with 8 bases lining up with TRBD1. In germline, CDR1 is KGHDR, CDR2 SFDVKD. The junction had 6 bases not matched to a gene; V was cut back by 0 bases and J by 7 bases. This CDR3 has 15 residues. The CDR3, as DNA: TGTGCCACCAGTGATTTGGGACAGGGTTTTGGTGGCTACACCTTC. Amino acid sequence: CATSDLGQGFGGYTF.

V gene TRBV6-2 or TRBV6-3 combines with J gene TRBJ2-1; D gene ambiguous. Germline V gene data show CDR1 as MNHEY and CDR2 as SVGEGT. The V gene lost 6 bases and the J gene lost 4 bases, with 10 bases spanning the gap. The CDR3 sequence is 13 residues long. The CDR3 nucleotides read TGTGCCAGCAGCTCGCTGGAATACAATGAGCAGTTCTTC. Its translation: CASSSLEYNEQFF.

This chain links TRBV4-3 with TRBJ1-5, with D unclear. Trimming took 0 bases from V and 3 from J, leaving 9 bases between them. CDR3 length: 15 residues. CDR1 and CDR2 (germline): LGHNA, YSLEER. The CDR3 DNA follows: TGCGCCAGCAGCCAAGATCTTTCCTCCAATCAGCCCCAGCATTTT. Its protein product is CASSQDLSSNQPQHF.

The V call is TRBV4-3, the J call TRBJ1-6; D might be TRBD1 (5 bases). The CDR3 is 20 amino acids. Trimming cost V 1 base and J 2 bases, with 21 bases left between them. The germline CDR1 and CDR2 sequences are LGHNA and YSLEER. The CDR3 spells CASSQVPAGGTRTYNSPLHF. For the CDR3, the DNA is TGCGCCAGCAGCCAAGTCCCGGCGGGGGGGACTAGGACCTATAATTCACCCCTCCACTTT.

This clone was counted a single time. V and J are TRBV30 and TRBJ2-3; the D gene is possibly TRBD1 (5 bases). CDR1 and CDR2 from the germline V gene are GTSNPN and SVGIG (reference sequence). Trimming left V 4 bases short and J 3 bases short, with 14 bases between. CDR3 size: 14 residues. The CDR3 is CAWNTGALTDTQYF. Here the CDR3 DNA reads TGTGCCTGGAATACAGGAGCACTTACAGATACGCAGTATTTT.

V usage is TRBV28 and J usage is TRBJ1-3, with D maybe TRBD1 (6 bases). The V end was cut by 5 bases, the J end by 4 bases, with 15 bases between. The CDR3 contains 15 residues. The germline V gene has CDR1 MDHEN and CDR2 SYDVKM. For the CDR3, the DNA is TGTGCCAGCAGTCCACCCGACAGGTGGGGAAACACCATATATTTT. This encodes CASSPPDRWGNTIYF.

This sequence joins TRBV27 and TRBJ2-3; D not resolved. The germline V gene has CDR1 MNHEY and CDR2 SMNVEV (reference sequence). The CDR3 consists of 13 residues. V lost 2 bases and J 1 base, leaving 4 bases between the germline ends. CDR3 coding DNA: TGTGCCAGCAGTTTACTAGGCACAGATACGCAGTATTTT. Amino acids: CASSLLGTDTQYF.

This chain links TRBV10-3 with TRBJ1-1, with 7 positions matching TRBD1. Trimming at V came to 2 bases and at J to 7 bases, leaving 7 bases not matched to a gene. This CDR3 is 14 amino acids long. Germline CDR1 and CDR2: ENHRY and SYGVKD. CDR3 DNA sequence: TGTGCCATCAGTGAGGTCCCAGGGGGGGATGAAGCTTTCTTT. This codes for CAISEVPGGDEAFF.

CDR3 sequence: CASSGRDRGRNGYTF. For the CDR3, the DNA is TGTGCCAGCAGTGGCCGGGACAGGGGGCGAAATGGCTACACCTTC. The J gene is TRBJ1-2, the V gene TRBV28; 12 bases fit TRBD1. CDR3 length equals 15 residues. J gave up 6 bases and V 5 bases, and 7 bases lay outside the gene matches. The germline gives CDR1 MDHEN, CDR2 SYDVKM.